This TCR beta chain stems from a study of cytomegalovirus exposure and HLA in healthy donors. Study-level background: An earlier analysis identified 120 million or so unique TCR beta sequences in about 190 million T cells. The study, taken as a whole, reports: From TCR beta sequences, most subjects' HLA-A and HLA-B alleles were reportedly predicted accurately. DRB1 showed the most TCR associations and HLA-C the fewest in a later analysis, as rates varied by HLA locus.

With 60 Vbeta and 13 Jbeta primers, the PCR was carried out. TCRdb keeps only in-frame clones here, not all; method: immunoSEQ multiplex PCR. This sample's table reports some 75,000 clones. Details on this clone: Its matching antigen is unknown.

V lost 4 bases and J lost 2, with 11 bases in between. Germline CDR1 SGHNT, CDR2 YYREEE (reference sequence). This CDR3 region has 14 residues. J is TRBJ2-3 and V is TRBV5-4; D is perhaps TRBD1 (5 bases). The sequence derives from a boy between 10 and 17 years old in good health and CMV-seronegative. The sample consisted of PBMCs. The CDR3 reads CASSRTSSTDTQYF. The CDR3 coding sequence is TGTGCCAGCAGCAGGACATCTTCCACAGATACGCAGTATTTT.